One TCR beta chain is described in this entry. Its antigen remains unknown. Beta-chain TCR CDR3 regions were amplified from RNA transcripts. HTBI primers primed a first-round RT-PCR, and a second-round multiplex PCR followed. TCRdb passed the multiplex PCR reads through MiXCR, listing each CDR3 protein once. The data contain 200,000 to 250,000 distinct CDR3 sequences, 45% of them singletons. This record comes from a study of Graves' ophthalmopathy and Graves' hyperthyroidism. General study findings and limits: Appearing in blood as well were most expanded thyroid clonotypes above 0.001 frequency.

The length of the CDR3 is 16 residues. Looked up from germline, CDR1 is MGHDK and CDR2 is SYGVNS. J lost 9 bases, V lost 3 bases, and 14 bases had no gene match. The origin of this receptor is an adult man with Graves' ophthalmopathy. The J gene is TRBJ1-2, the V gene TRBV25-1; 9 bases are a match to TRBD1. The specimen sequenced was peripheral blood. CDR3 sequence: CASSDSSPGQGLSYTF. The CDR3 DNA reads TGTGCCAGCAGTGACTCCTCTCCGGGACAGGGTCTCAGCTACACCTTC.